The present entry profiles one T cell receptor (beta chain) with its context. This CDR3 region has 13 residues. Deletions cut 3 bases from V and 2 bases from J, with 8 bases between. The sample is drawn from a study of blood T cell repertoires in COVID-19. In the authors' workflow: Reference gene primer amplification gave nucleated cell count estimates. This table comes from immunoSEQ multiplex PCR, and its TCRdb copy is limited to in-frame clones, with some not included. Clonal size and the V and J genes are those of that table, whereas D and trimming came from the DNA. The table has around 250,000 clones, under 90% seen once; the top ten hold less than 4%.

The sample taken for sequencing was peripheral blood. This TCR derives from a woman between 18 and 30 years old with acute or convalescent COVID-19. The chain recombines TRBV12-3 or TRBV12-4 with TRBJ2-7; perhaps TRBD1 as D (6 bases). The CDR3 protein is CASSFTGTYEQYF. The DNA for the CDR3 is TGTGCCAGCAGTTTTACAGGGACCTACGAGCAGTACTTC.